Listed here are 16 T cell receptor beta chains from one sample, sequenced in a study of human T cells and chemical hapten exposure. During construction of the library, unique molecular identifiers were attached to individual cDNA molecules for quantitative, reproducible TCR counting. TCRdb used MiXCR to reprocess the reads, holding one entry per CDR3 protein. The table has about 120,000 distinct CDR3 sequences, around 9% seen once. The total RNA was obtained from whole blood that was not fractionated. The sequenced material came from whole blood. The receptors shown here come from a human donor in good health. Some clones in this sample may be carry-over from other donors' samples.

This clonotype was found many times. The chain joins TRBV7-2 to TRBJ2-5; tentatively, D is TRBD2 (5 bases). V was trimmed by 2 bases and J by 7 bases, leaving 11 bases between them. Germline V gene data show CDR1 as SGHTA and CDR2 as FQGNSA. The CDR3 contains 13 residues. CDR3 nucleotide sequence: TGTGCCAGCAGCTTAAGGGTTGCGGGGACCCAGTACTTC. Protein: CASSLRVAGTQYF.

Comments on this clonotype: A much more abundant neighbour one base away suggests this may be a read error. The rearrangement uses TRBV4-3 and TRBJ1-1, with D hard to call. Trimming took off 3 bases at V and 2 bases at J, with 7 bases between the two ends. From germline, CDR1 is LGHNA and CDR2 YSLEER. This CDR3 is 13 amino acids long. CDR3 sequence reads: CASSHLQNTEAFF. CDR3 nucleotide sequence: TGCGCCAGCAGCCATCTTCAAAACACTGAAGCTTTCTTT.

Regarding this clonotype: Its ends do not fully match the called genes, so a read error is possible. The V call is TRBV13, the J call TRBJ2-1, with 16 bases aligning to TRBD2. This CDR3 spans 19 amino acids. The germline CDR1 and CDR2 sequences are PRHDT and FYEKMQ (reference sequence). CDR3 sequence reads: CANSPRSTGTSGRAYEQFF. For the CDR3, the DNA is TGTGCCAACAGCCCCAGATCGACCGGGACTAGCGGGAGGGCCTATGAGCAGTTCTTC.

This clonotype was found many times. The V and J genes are TRBV6-5 and TRBJ1-1, with 8 positions matching TRBD1. Trimming cost V 6 bases and J 4 bases; bases outside gene matches: 10. The CDR3 totals 15 residues. CDR1 is MNHEY, CDR2 SVGAGI, per germline. CDR3 bases: TGTGCCAGCAGCCGCACCCCAGGGGGCGGCACTGAAGCTTTCTTT. Residues: CASSRTPGGGTEAFF.

This clonotype has at least ten counts. This rearrangement joins TRBV6-2 or TRBV6-3 to TRBJ2-7; D may be TRBD1 (6 bases). V shed 8 bases and J shed 3 bases, with 23 bases lying between them. Germline values: CDR1 MNHEY, CDR2 SVGEGT. The CDR3 loop spans 16 amino acids. The CDR3 DNA reads as TGTGCCAGCGATTTTGGGACCCAGGGGTTCTTCTACGAGCAGTACTTC. Translation gives CASDFGTQGFFYEQYF.

This clonotype was counted only a few times. The CDR3, as DNA: TGTGCCAGCAGTTACTCGAGGGCGGACACCGGGGAGCTGTTTTTT. Translated: CASSYSRADTGELFF. The chain combines TRBV6-2 or TRBV6-3 with TRBJ2-2, with D perhaps TRBD2 (5 bases). CDR1 is MNHEY, CDR2 SVGEGT, per germline. This CDR3 comprises 15 residues. The germline V and J ends were trimmed by 0 bases and 3 bases, with 8 bases remaining between them.

The table lists this clonotype with many counts. The V gene is TRBV29-1, the J gene TRBJ2-3; 11 bases fit TRBD2. The CDR3 length is 15 residues. Germline CDR1 and CDR2: SQVTM and ANQGSEA. V dropped 6 bases and J dropped 1; count of bases not matched to a gene: 6. CDR3: CSVRLAGQGTDTQYF. For the CDR3, the DNA is TGCAGCGTCCGACTAGCGGGGCAGGGCACAGATACGCAGTATTTT.

This clonotype was observed many times. It is unclear where the CDR3 begins or ends on the DNA, so no DNA is shown, and the CDR3 is as TCRdb lists it. The rearrangement uses TRBV12-3 or TRBV12-4 and TRBJ1-4; the DNA was not compared with TRBD1, the D call given in the table. The CDR3 spans 15 residues, counting both ends. The chain's CDR3 is CASSFLAGGGEKLFF.

This clonotype was observed a handful of times. The gene calls are TRBV29-1 and TRBJ2-3; D gene uncertain. With 5 bases removed from V and 0 bases from J, the gap between germline ends came to 6 bases. The germline V gene has CDR1 SQVTM and CDR2 ANQGSEA. CDR3 length equals 12 residues. The CDR3 is CSVKVSTDTQYF. CDR3 bases: TGCAGCGTTAAGGTTAGCACAGATACGCAGTATTTT.

This clonotype was counted a few times. The chain uses TRBV29-1 and TRBJ1-2, with a possible D match to TRBD1 (6 bases). V dropped 7 bases and J dropped 2 bases, with 29 bases sitting between them. CDR3 length: 18 amino acids. Looked up from germline, CDR1 is SQVTM and CDR2 is ANQGSEA. The CDR3 spells CSAGWGAGMVVANYGYTF. In DNA, the CDR3 is TGCAGCGCCGGCTGGGGGGCAGGGATGGTTGTCGCGAACTATGGCTACACCTTC.

This clonotype occurred a few times. This rearrangement joins TRBV6-2 or TRBV6-3 to TRBJ2-3, with TRBD2 identical over 11 bases. The CDR3 length is 16 residues. Germline-derived CDR1 and CDR2 are MNHEY and SVGEGT. Trimming removed 8 bases from V and 4 bases from J; junction bases left unmatched: 11. The CDR3 sequence: CASLPIAGGPADTQYF. Here the CDR3 DNA reads TGTGCCAGCCTGCCCATAGCGGGGGGGCCGGCAGATACGCAGTATTTT.

The chain recombines TRBV20-1 with TRBJ2-3; D is possibly TRBD2 (6 bases). The CDR3 contains 18 residues. Germline values: CDR1 DFQATT, CDR2 SNEGSKA (reference sequence). V was trimmed by 4 bases and J by 4 bases, leaving 27 bases between them. The CDR3 spells CSATRDWETLEAADTQYF. The CDR3 DNA reads as TGCAGTGCTACCCGGGACTGGGAAACCTTAGAAGCCGCAGATACGCAGTATTTT.

Only a few counts were recorded for this clonotype. CDR3 protein: CASSSRQGGTYNSPLHF. CDR3 nucleotide sequence: TGTGCCAGCAGTTCCAGACAGGGAGGGACCTATAATTCACCCCTCCACTTT. The rearrangement links TRBV6-5 to TRBJ1-6; 7 positions match TRBD1. The V gene end was trimmed by 4 bases and the J gene end by 2 bases; junction bases not matched to a gene: 8. The CDR3 contains 17 residues. Germline CDR1 reads MNHEY; CDR2 reads SVGAGI.

The chain couples TRBV4-2 to TRBJ2-3, with D perhaps matching TRBD1 or TRBD2 (5 bases each). The V gene lost 0 bases and the J gene lost 2 bases, with 15 bases spanning the gap. The CDR3 spans 17 residues. In germline, CDR1 is LGHNA, CDR2 YNFKEQ. CDR3 nucleotides: TGTGCCAGCAGCCAAGATTTTACCGACGGGGCCACAGATACGCAGTATTTT. This encodes CASSQDFTDGATDTQYF.

This clonotype was observed many times. V gene TRBV20-1 combines with J gene TRBJ1-3, with no clear D. The V end lost 6 bases, the J end lost 2 bases, and 11 bases lay between the germline ends. The germline gives CDR1 DFQATT, CDR2 SNEGSKA (reference sequence). CDR3 length: 13 residues. CDR3 loop: CSAALGTGNTIYF. The DNA for the CDR3 is TGCAGTGCCGCCCTAGGAACTGGAAACACCATATATTTT.

The table lists this clonotype with a few counts. The chain uses TRBV12-3 or TRBV12-4 and TRBJ2-1, with 15 bases aligning to TRBD2. V shed 5 bases, J shed 8 bases, and the junction held 22 bases outside the gene matches. The CDR3 runs 21 residues. The CDR3 reads CASSPRVHGLAGGPWWHEQFF. CDR3 nucleotides: TGTGCCAGCAGTCCGAGGGTCCACGGACTAGCGGGAGGGCCCTGGTGGCATGAGCAGTTCTTC.